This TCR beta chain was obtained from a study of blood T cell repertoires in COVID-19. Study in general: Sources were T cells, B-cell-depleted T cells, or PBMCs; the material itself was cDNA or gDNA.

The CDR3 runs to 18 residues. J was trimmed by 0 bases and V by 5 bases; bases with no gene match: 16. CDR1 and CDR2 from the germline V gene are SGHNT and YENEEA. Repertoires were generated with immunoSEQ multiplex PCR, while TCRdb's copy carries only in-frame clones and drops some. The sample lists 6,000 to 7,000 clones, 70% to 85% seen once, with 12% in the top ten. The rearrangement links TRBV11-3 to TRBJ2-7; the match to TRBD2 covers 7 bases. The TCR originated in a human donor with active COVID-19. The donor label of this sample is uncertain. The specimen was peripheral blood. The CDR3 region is CASSAPVAGDYNSYEQYF. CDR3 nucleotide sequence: TGTGCCAGCAGCGCCCCGGTGGCGGGGGATTATAACTCCTACGAGCAGTACTTC.